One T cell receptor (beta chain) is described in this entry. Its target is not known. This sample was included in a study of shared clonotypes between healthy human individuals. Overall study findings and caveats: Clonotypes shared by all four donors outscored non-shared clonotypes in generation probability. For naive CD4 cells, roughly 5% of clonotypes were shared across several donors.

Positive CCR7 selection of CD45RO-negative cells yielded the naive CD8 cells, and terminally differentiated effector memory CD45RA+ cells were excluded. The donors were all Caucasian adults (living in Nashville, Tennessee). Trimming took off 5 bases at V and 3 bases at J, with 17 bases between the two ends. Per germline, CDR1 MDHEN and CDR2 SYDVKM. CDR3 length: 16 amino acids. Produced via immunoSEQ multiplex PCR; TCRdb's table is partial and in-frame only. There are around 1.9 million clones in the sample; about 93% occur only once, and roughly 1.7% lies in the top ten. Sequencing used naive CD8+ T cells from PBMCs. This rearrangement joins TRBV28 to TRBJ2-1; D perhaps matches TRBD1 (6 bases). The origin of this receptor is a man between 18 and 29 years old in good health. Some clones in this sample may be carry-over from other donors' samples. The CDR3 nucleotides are TGTGCCAGCAGTCCTAATCACAGGGACCTCTACAATGAGCAGTTCTTC. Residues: CASSPNHRDLYNEQFF.